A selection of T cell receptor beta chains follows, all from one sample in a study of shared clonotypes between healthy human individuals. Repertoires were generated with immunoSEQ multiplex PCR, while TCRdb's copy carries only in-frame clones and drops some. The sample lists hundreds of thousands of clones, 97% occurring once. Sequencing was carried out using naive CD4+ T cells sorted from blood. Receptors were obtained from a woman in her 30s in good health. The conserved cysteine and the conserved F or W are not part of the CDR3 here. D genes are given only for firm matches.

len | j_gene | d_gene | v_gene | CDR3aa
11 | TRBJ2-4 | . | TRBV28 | ASSSSPGRIQY
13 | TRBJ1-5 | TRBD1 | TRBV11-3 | ASSFPTGNNQPQH
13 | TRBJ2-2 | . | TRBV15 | ATSRGDRDIVELF
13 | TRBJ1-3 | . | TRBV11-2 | ASQPQPISGNTIY
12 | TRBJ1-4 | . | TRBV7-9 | ASRPGAGNEKLF
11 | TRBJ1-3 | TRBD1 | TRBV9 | ASSGYRGNTIY
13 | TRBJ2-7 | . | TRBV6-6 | ASSYSGGTSYEQY
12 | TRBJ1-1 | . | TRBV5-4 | ASSFQGTNTEAF
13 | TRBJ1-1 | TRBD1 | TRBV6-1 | ASRQSTGANTEAF
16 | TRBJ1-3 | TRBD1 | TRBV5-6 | ASSHASGQGAWGNTIY
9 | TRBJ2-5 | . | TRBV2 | ASSVGETQY
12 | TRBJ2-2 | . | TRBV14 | ASSQDWVTGELF
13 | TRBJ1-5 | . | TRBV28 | ASSLWEGPRSSQH
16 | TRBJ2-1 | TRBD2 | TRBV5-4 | ASSFRAGGSKNYNEQF
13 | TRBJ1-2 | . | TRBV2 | ASTEQGRANYGYT
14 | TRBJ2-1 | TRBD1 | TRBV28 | ASSLSGTGDYNEQF
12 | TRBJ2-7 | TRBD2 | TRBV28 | ASSSTSGGYEQY
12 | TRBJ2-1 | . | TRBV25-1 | ASRPGPSRDEQF
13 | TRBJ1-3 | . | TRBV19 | ASRGLLFSGNTIY
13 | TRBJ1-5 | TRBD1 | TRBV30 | AWVGQGKGNQPQH
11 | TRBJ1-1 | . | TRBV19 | ASSIAKNTEAF
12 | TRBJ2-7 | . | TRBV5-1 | ASSFQGGSYEQY
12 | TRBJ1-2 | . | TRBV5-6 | ASSKGGGEGGYT
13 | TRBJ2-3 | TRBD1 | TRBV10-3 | AIRKGQGIADTQY
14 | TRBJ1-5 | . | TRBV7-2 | ASSLEGAGHNQPQH
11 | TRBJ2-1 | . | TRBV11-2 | ASSSSSYNEQF
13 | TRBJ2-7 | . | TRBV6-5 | ASSYRGQRSYEQY
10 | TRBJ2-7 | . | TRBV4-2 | ASSSRVAEQY
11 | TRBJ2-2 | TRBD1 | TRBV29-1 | SADRGHTGELF
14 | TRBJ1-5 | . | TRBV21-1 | ASSKGHQDSNQPQH
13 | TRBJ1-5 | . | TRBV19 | ASISRLDSNQPQH
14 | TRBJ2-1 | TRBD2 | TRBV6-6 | ASSYPSGDSYNEQF
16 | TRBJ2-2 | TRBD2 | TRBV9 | ASSVQSLAGGNTGELF
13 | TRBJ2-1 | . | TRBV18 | ASSPALGASNEQF
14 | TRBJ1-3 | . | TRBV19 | ASSIEFWNSGNTIY
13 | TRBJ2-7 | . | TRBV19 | ASSRTTKGSYEQY
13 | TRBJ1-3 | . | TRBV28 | ASSLSGGAGNTIY
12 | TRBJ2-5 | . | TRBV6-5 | ASTSVGEFETQY
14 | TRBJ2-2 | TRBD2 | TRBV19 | ASSTLSGRASEELF
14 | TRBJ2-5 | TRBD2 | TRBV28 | ASRGTVGGVRETQY
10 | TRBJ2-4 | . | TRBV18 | ASSPGGNIQY
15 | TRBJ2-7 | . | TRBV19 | ASSNDPGRGISYEQY
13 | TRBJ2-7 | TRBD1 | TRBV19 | ASRSETGATYEQY